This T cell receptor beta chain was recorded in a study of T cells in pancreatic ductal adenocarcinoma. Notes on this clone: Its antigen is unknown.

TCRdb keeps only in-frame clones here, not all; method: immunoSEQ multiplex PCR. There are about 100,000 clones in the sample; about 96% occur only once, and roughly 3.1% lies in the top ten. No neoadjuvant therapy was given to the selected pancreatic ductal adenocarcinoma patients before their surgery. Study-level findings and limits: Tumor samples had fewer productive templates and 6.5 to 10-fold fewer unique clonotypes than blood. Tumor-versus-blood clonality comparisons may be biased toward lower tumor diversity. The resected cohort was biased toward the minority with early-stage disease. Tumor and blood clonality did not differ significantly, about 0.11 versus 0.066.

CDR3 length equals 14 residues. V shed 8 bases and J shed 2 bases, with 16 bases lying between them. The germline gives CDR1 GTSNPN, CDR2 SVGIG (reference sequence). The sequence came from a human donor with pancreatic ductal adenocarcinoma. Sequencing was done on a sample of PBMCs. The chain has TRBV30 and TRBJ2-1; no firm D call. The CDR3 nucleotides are TGTGCCCTCTTGACGGAGAACACCTACAATGAGCAGTTCTTC. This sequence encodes CALLTENTYNEQFF.